This T cell receptor (beta chain) came from a study of radiotherapy plus CTLA-4 blockade in lung cancer. Those with chemo-refractory metastatic non-small-cell lung cancer were treated with focal radiation combined with CTLA-4 blockade using ipilimumab. The data were produced by immunoSEQ multiplex PCR, yet TCRdb's version contains in-frame clones alone and is incomplete. The sample carries about 62,000 clones, less than 85% recorded once. V shed 4 bases and J 6 bases; nucleotides not matched to a gene: 3. CDR1 and CDR2 (germline): SGHRS, YFSETQ. The CDR3 is made up of 14 amino acids. The source material was peripheral blood, sampled from a patient treated with radiotherapy plus ipilimumab. The sequence derives from a human donor with non-small cell lung cancer who had a complete response to radiotherapy plus ipilimumab. The gene calls are TRBV5-1 and TRBJ2-1, with 11 bases lining up with TRBD1. The CDR3 DNA reads as TGCGCCAGCAGCCCGGGACAGGGGGGCAATGAGCAGTTCTTC. This encodes CASSPGQGGNEQFF.